Shown below are 5 T cell receptor beta chains from a single sample sequenced in a study of control samples from healthy donors and cancer patients (dated by TCRdb to the early 2020s). The library was generated by the immunoSEQ multiplex PCR assay. TCRdb obtained this table from immuneACCESS and retained in-frame rearrangements with V and J assigned. These tables miss some clones; where compared with another copy, unresolved V genes account for less than half of the shortfall, and the remainder is unexplained. The sample table lists about 110,000 clones, roughly 89% of them with a count of one. The biggest ten clones account for 17% of the sample. Material: blood. The source is a woman in her fifties or sixties in good health.

The chain employs TRBV2 and TRBJ2-1; TRBD2 agrees at 10 bases. Trimming took 4 bases from V and 8 from J; bases not matched to a gene: 5. Germline V lookup: CDR1 SNHLY, CDR2 FYNNEI. The CDR3 runs 14 residues. The CDR3 DNA reads TGTGCCAGCAGTGGTCTAGCGGGAGCGTATGAGCAGTTCTTC. This encodes CASSGLAGAYEQFF. Supplemented by reference TRBV2 and TRBJ2-1, the full variable domain reads EPEVTQTPSHQVTQMGQEVILRCVPISNHLYFYWYRQILGQKVEFLVSFYNNEISEKSEIFDDQFSVERPDGSNFTLKIRSTKLEDSAMYFCASSGLAGAYEQFFGPGTRLTVL.

The chain has TRBV19 and TRBJ2-1, with 11 bases lining up with TRBD2. Germline V gene sequence: CDR1 LNHDA, CDR2 SQIVND (reference sequence). The CDR3 totals 14 residues. J lost 6 bases, V lost 7 bases, and 5 bases had no gene match. The CDR3 coding sequence is TGTGCCAGTACCCCTAGCGGGGGGATCAATGAGCAGTTCTTC. Its protein product is CASTPSGGINEQFF.

The chain joins TRBV9 to TRBJ2-3; 10 bases map to TRBD2. V lost 5 bases to trimming and J lost 6 bases; unmatched junction nucleotides: 6. The CDR3 covers 14 residues. Germline loops: CDR1 SGDLS, CDR2 YYNGEE. The CDR3 DNA reads TGTGCCAGCAGTGATAGCGGGAGGTCGGATACGCAGTATTTT. Translation gives CASSDSGRSDTQYF.

The V call is TRBV30, the J call TRBJ1-1, with a weak D call TRBD1 (6 bases). The CDR3 extends over 20 amino acids. The V end lost 0 bases, the J end lost 0 bases, and 26 bases lay between the germline ends. CDR1 and CDR2 from the germline V gene are GTSNPN and SVGIG (reference sequence). CDR3 loop: CAWSVYGLGTPSIMNTEAFF. DNA of the CDR3: TGTGCCTGGAGTGTATACGGCCTGGGGACACCCTCAATCATGAACACTGAAGCTTTCTTT.

This chain connects TRBV12-5 to TRBJ2-4; the match to TRBD1 covers 7 bases. Looked up from germline, CDR1 is LGHNT and CDR2 is FRNRAP. With V trimmed by 7 bases and J by 2 bases, 11 bases remained unmatched. The CDR3 is made up of 16 amino acids. This chain's CDR3 is CASAPTGLLPKNIQYF. The CDR3 DNA sequence: TGTGCTAGTGCCCCGACAGGGCTGCTTCCCAAAAACATTCAGTACTTC.